This T cell receptor (beta chain) was sequenced during a study of cytomegalovirus exposure and HLA in healthy donors (dated by TCRdb to 2016 to 2017). About the study as a whole: In an earlier analysis of under 600 of the donors, approximately 260 Gb of sequence data and about 110 million unique TCR beta sequences from 150 million to 200 million T cells were reported. An early release that covered roughly 600 HLA-typed donors contained around 300 gigabases of sequencing data and 65 million to 100 million unique TCR sequences. Of the roughly 430 genotyped donors, approximately 82% fell in the genetic ancestry cluster associated with self-reported Caucasian donors. The study was designed to test whether signatures of past pathogen exposure could be identified by cataloging public T cell receptors. The study used immunosequencing to profile the T cell repertoires of approximately 640 subjects and linked those repertoires to cytomegalovirus serostatus. A separate validation cohort of roughly 120 different subjects was used in addition to the roughly 620-subject first cohort. High-throughput TCR immunosequencing, statistical association of individual TCRs with disease status, and machine learning were combined to predict cytomegalovirus infection status. In a later analysis, previously published TCR beta repertoires from several hundred donors were re-analyzed and high-resolution HLA genotyping was added so that TCR occurrence patterns could be studied. Rather than using new phenotypic data, the later analysis identified candidate immune exposures from TCR beta sequences and from how often those sequences occurred across donors. An earlier analysis of 587 of the donors used high-throughput TCR beta sequencing to judge whether each TCR beta V gene segment behaved as functional or pseudogenic. Alongside the repertoire data, information on donor age, sex, ethnicity and CMV serostatus was compiled. A later genetic analysis took genome-wide SNP genotypes for about three fifths of the 666 donors and used that subset as a discovery cohort. All discovery cohort repertoires had been generated using a single sequencing platform. HLA typing covered class I and class II loci at four-digit resolution. Typing coverage varied by locus: roughly 629-640 donors for A, B, C, DRB1 and DQB1; under 550 for DQA1; approximately 570 for DPA1; fewer than 480 for DPB1. Several DR-DQ haplotypes were handled as single units for association and clustering because linkage in the cohort was strong. Among around 400 genotyped donors of the cohort, an average of around 240,000 unique TCR beta nucleotide sequences were sequenced per donor, roughly 18% of them non-productive.

The library was built by means of the immunoSEQ multiplex PCR assay. The multiplex PCR relied on a mix of 60 forward primers for TCR Vbeta segments and 13 reverse primers for TCR Jbeta segments. A multiplex PCR assay on genomic DNA amplified the CDR3 region of rearranged TCR beta genes. Amplified TCR beta libraries were sequenced as 87-base-pair reads on the Illumina HiSeq System. The published analysis was carried out like this. In a later analysis, roughly 80 million unique TCR beta chains were counted across the roughly 670 repertoires, and approximately 11 million of these chains were shared by at least two donors. Raw reads were error-corrected and collapsed into unique sequences by a nearest-neighbor algorithm in which closely related sequences were merged to remove PCR and sequencing errors. V, D and J gene segments were assigned by aligning CDR3 sequences to IMGT reference sequences. For a sequence to be retained, at least a six-nucleotide match to both a V gene segment and a J gene segment was required. A rearrangement counted as productive if the CDR3 had no stop codons and remained in frame with V and J, and every other rearrangement counted as non-productive. Following IMGT convention, CDR3 was defined as the stretch from the second conserved V-encoded cysteine to the conserved J-encoded phenylalanine. Sequences without an unambiguous match to a single V gene segment were excluded from the earlier analysis of several hundred of the donors. In an earlier analysis of 500 to 750 of the donors, V segments were called functional above 56.7% productive rearrangements and were called segregating when the between-donor standard deviation exceeded 5%. A statistical classification framework was developed to diagnose cytomegalovirus status using the catalog of TCR beta chain sequences. V and J gene assignment, in a later analysis, came from comparing TCR nucleotide sequences with IMGT/GENE-DB human TR gene sequences. Using the TCRdist pipeline, a later analysis assigned CDR3 sequences along with most-parsimonious VDJ recombination scenarios. In a later analysis, each TCR beta chain was defined by its CDR3 amino acid sequence together with its V-gene family, and reads without a unique V-gene family were excluded. In a later analysis, a few hundred highly shared, low-generation-probability nucleotide sequences were removed to address suspected cross-contamination and a sequencing artifact. A later analysis calculated a clonal expansion index for each public chain from normalized within-repertoire ranks of inferred template counts. A later analysis computed generation probabilities with a VDJ recombination model fitted to out-of-frame rearrangements, and checked the results against IGoR. Hypergeometric tests were used in a later analysis to score TCR-TCR, TCR-HLA and TCR-CMV co-occurrence, with a repertoire-size bias correction applied to the TCR pairs. False discovery rates were estimated in a later analysis by permuting HLA or CMV assignments 20 times. In a later analysis, co-occurring TCRs were grouped using DBSCAN, and TCRdist sequence similarity was added for clustering within HLA-allele-positive subsets. Co-occurrence clustering excluded repertoires with fewer than 30,000 or more than 120,000 public chains, plus five with anomalous nucleotide sharing. The table comes from immuneACCESS by way of TCRdb, which keeps in-frame sequences with V and J called. Part of the clones is missing from these tables; in studies checked, under half for an unresolved V gene and the rest for unknown reasons. That table furnishes V, J and clone size, whereas the DNA furnished D and trimming. The sample includes about 130,000 clones, with more than 80% observed a single time. The ten biggest clones cover 1% of the sample.

The cysteine opens and the phenylalanine closes a CDR3 of 13 amino acids. CDR3 DNA is the only sequence kept; it has 39 bases, read in frame from the first base. V drops 1 base and J drops 0 bases, leaving 4 bases in between. In the germline V gene, CDR1 corresponds to SQVTM and CDR2 to ANQGSEA. In total, around 600 healthy bone marrow donors made up the cohort. Cohort members were all nominally healthy when sampled, although unrecorded immune exposures were likely present. The donor was CMV seronegative and was included in the group of a few hundred seronegative cohort members. Each donor provided a peripheral blood sample, and peripheral blood mononuclear cells were used for TCR beta sequencing. Genomic DNA was extracted from the blood cell samples with the Qiagen DNeasy Blood Extraction Kit. Of note for this clone: There is no known antigen for this receptor. No base quality information exists; no much larger clone differs at one position.

Findings and caveats that apply to the study as a whole: A total of 150 to 200 TCR beta chains were listed by the study as associated with cytomegalovirus. Most TCR sequences were observed very rarely across donors, whereas some public TCRs were present in many individuals. The 87-base-pair reads could not distinguish some IMGT-functional V segments, including TRBV6-2 and TRBV6-3, so those segments were excluded. Broadly in line with IMGT annotations, most TCR beta V segments showed up in productive rearrangements about 87% or about 30% of the time in an earlier analysis of approximately 640 of the donors. The only immune exposure information available for the cohort was CMV serostatus. Assigning TCR associations to individual alleles was difficult when HLA alleles, especially DR and DQ, strongly co-occurred. According to a later analysis, parvovirus B19, influenza, CMV and Epstein-Barr virus appeared linked to several top co-occurrence clusters. In a later genetic analysis, a missense DCLRE1C variant was associated with V-gene and J-gene trimming of TCR beta chains, and the association was replicated in an independent cohort. A cluster of highly shared sequence variants was judged likely to be a technical artifact of the sequencing pipeline. In a later genetic analysis, fewer N-insertions in productive TCRs were reported among donors in an Asian-associated ancestry cluster than the 666-donor mean. In a later analysis, TCR association rates were found to vary across HLA loci, with the most associated TCRs seen for DRB1 alleles and the fewest for HLA-C alleles. Presence/absence analyses assumed roughly uniform sequencing depth across donors, an assumption that may not hold. Correlated functional status among segregating V segments might reflect linkage disequilibrium, but an unknown experimental factor could not be ruled out. Because counts were too low, roughly 17 rarely observed V segments, including chromosome 9 orphons, were left out of the earlier analysis of about 500 of the donors. According to the authors, the approach could potentially be generalized to other disease states and immunological phenotypes. Because some donors lacked HLA typing at each locus, the association tests relied only on the typed subset. In both the original and validation cohorts, the classifier was reported to diagnose cytomegalovirus status with high specificity and sensitivity. Only TCR beta chains were sequenced in this cohort, and the absence of alpha or paired-chain data limited detectable features. In a later analysis, most CMV-associated TCR beta chains were found to appear HLA-restricted, with HLA associations seemingly driven largely by CMV exposure. At a false discovery rate of 0.05, a later analysis linked approximately 18,000 TCR beta sequences to specific HLA alleles. A further reported finding was that TCR beta sequences accurately predicted the HLA-A and HLA-B alleles for most subjects in the first cohort. In vitro tests confirmed that a few of the cytomegalovirus-associated TCR beta chains recognize cytomegalovirus antigens. In a later analysis, HLA-associated TCR beta chains showed more clonal expansion and lower generation probabilities than non-associated chains that were equally common.

The sample was PBMCs. The sequence links TRBV29-1 to TRBJ2-4, with the D gene not clear enough to name. This sequence was found in a man aged 35 to 55 in good health and CMV-seronegative. The CDR3 amino acid sequence is: CSVEVEAKNIQYF. The nucleotides are TGCAGCGTTGAAGTAGAAGCCAAAAACATTCAGTACTTC.